This entry lists 19 T cell receptor beta chains sequenced from one sample in a study of cytomegalovirus exposure and HLA in healthy donors. Primers for the PCR totalled 60 Vbeta and 13 Jbeta. Assay: immunoSEQ multiplex PCR; the TCRdb copy retains only in-frame clones and omits some. The profile covers fewer than 200,000 clones, with approximately 77% appearing a single time and less than 9% taken by the ten largest. Input material: PBMCs. These receptors were taken from a male donor in good health and CMV-seropositive.

This chain joins TRBV23-1 and TRBJ1-5; 10 bases line up with TRBD1. TRBV23-1 is identified as an open reading frame with a role that is uncertain. With 0 bases clipped from V and 7 bases from J, the junction kept 6 bases outside the gene matches. This CDR3 has 16 residues. The CDR3 DNA is TGCGCCAGCAGTCAATCGACAGGGGGCGCGAGACAGCCCCAGCATTTT. Its protein is CASSQSTGGARQPQHF.

This clone came up once. The chain links TRBV11-1 to TRBJ2-3; D may be TRBD2 (5 bases). Germline V CDR1 and CDR2: SGHAT, FQDESV (reference sequence). This CDR3 spans 12 amino acids. Trimming took off 4 bases at V and 6 bases at J, with 8 bases between the two ends. This chain's CDR3 is CASSSPGDTQYF. The CDR3 DNA follows: TGTGCCAGCAGCTCTCCGGGGGATACGCAGTATTTT.

The chain combines TRBV6-6 with TRBJ2-7; 8 nucleotides line up with TRBD1. The CDR3 loop spans 13 amino acids. Unmatched junction bases numbered 1, after V lost 3 bases and J lost 3 bases. The V gene's germline CDR1 is MNHNY and CDR2 SVGAGI (reference sequence). The CDR3 coding sequence is TGTGCCAGCAGTTATGACAGGGGCTACGAGCAGTACTTC. Protein product: CASSYDRGYEQYF.

The chain employs TRBV2 and TRBJ2-7; D may be TRBD1 (5 bases). The V gene lost 7 bases and the J gene lost 5 bases, with 15 bases spanning the gap. Germline CDR1 SNHLY, CDR2 FYNNEI. The length of the CDR3 is 13 residues. CDR3 sequence reads: CASKNDSPHEQYF. The DNA for the CDR3 is TGTGCCAGCAAAAATGACAGTCCCCACGAGCAGTACTTC.

The rearrangement links TRBV6-5 to TRBJ2-7, with TRBD1 identical over 10 bases. This CDR3 is built from 14 residues. CDR1 and CDR2 (germline): MNHEY, SVGAGI. The CDR3 DNA sequence: TGTGCAGTACAACCGGGACAGGGGATCTACGAGCAGTACTTC. Translating gives CAVQPGQGIYEQYF.

The V gene is TRBV30, the J gene TRBJ2-6; 7 bases fit TRBD1. Germline loops: CDR1 GTSNPN, CDR2 SVGIG (reference sequence). CDR3 length: 14 amino acids. J gave up 0 bases and V 6 bases, and 2 bases lay outside the gene matches. The CDR3 DNA sequence: TGTGCCTGCCAGGGGGTCTCTGGGGCCAACGTCCTGACTTTC. Translating gives CACQGVSGANVLTF. Looking up the rest from reference TRBV30 and TRBJ2-6 gives the full variable domain: SQTIHQWPATLVQPVGSPLSLECTVEGTSNPNLYWYRQAAGRGLQLLFYSVGIGQISSEVPQNLSASRPQDRQFILSSKKLLLSDSGFYLCACQGVSGANVLTFGAGSRLTVL.

The V and J genes are TRBV7-8 and TRBJ2-1; 7 bases fit TRBD1. There are 15 residues in the CDR3. Germline CDR1 and CDR2: SGHVS and FQNEAQ. V was clipped by 4 bases and J by 5 bases; unmatched bases: 8. CDR3 residues: CASSSQRQGHNEQFF. In DNA form, the CDR3 reads TGTGCCAGCAGCTCCCAGCGACAGGGTCACAATGAGCAGTTCTTC.

The V gene is TRBV29-1, the J gene TRBJ1-2; D gene uncertain. In germline, CDR1 is SQVTM, CDR2 ANQGSEA. This CDR3 has 14 residues. Trimming stripped 4 bases from V and 9 bases from J, with 21 bases between. CDR3 sequence: CSVVGLPCLSCYTF. The DNA for the CDR3 is TGCAGCGTTGTGGGCCTACCCTGCCTGAGTTGCTACACCTTC.

In its sample, this clone was seen once. This rearrangement joins TRBV29-1 to TRBJ2-3, with 10 bases that match TRBD2. The CDR3 is 13 amino acids. V shed 5 bases, J shed 3 bases, and the junction held 2 bases outside the gene matches. Germline V gives CDR1 SQVTM, CDR2 ANQGSEA. This CDR3 reads CSVSGRGTDTQYF. The CDR3 DNA sequence: TGCAGCGTTAGCGGGAGGGGTACAGATACGCAGTATTTT.

The genes are TRBV27 and TRBJ2-3; TRBD1 aligns across 10 bases. Germline trimming cut 1 base from V and 2 bases from J; bases unmatched to any gene: 6. Per germline, CDR1 MNHEY and CDR2 SMNVEV (reference sequence). The CDR3 sequence is 17 residues long. CDR3 loop: CASSLWGTGELTDTQYF. The CDR3 coding sequence is TGTGCCAGCAGTTTATGGGGGACAGGGGAACTCACAGATACGCAGTATTTT.

CDR3 amino acids: CASSEPAGGVNTEAFF. CDR3 sequence (DNA): TGTGCCAGCAGTGAACCGGCGGGAGGGGTGAACACTGAAGCTTTCTTT. V is TRBV6-1 and J is TRBJ1-1, with D possibly matching TRBD1 (5 bases). Trimming took off 2 bases at V and 0 bases at J, with 13 bases between the two ends. The CDR3 covers 16 residues. The germline V gene encodes CDR1 MNHNS and CDR2 SASEGT.

This clone was seen more than once but under ten times. The J gene is TRBJ2-7, the V gene TRBV5-5; tentatively, D is TRBD1 (5 bases). V lost 4 bases and J lost 3, with 17 bases in between. From germline, CDR1 is SGHKS and CDR2 YYEKEE (reference sequence). CDR3 length: 15 amino acids. The CDR3 nucleotides are TGTGCCAGCAGCAATACAGGTTTAACGAGCTACGAGCAGTACTTC. Its translation: CASSNTGLTSYEQYF.

The J gene is TRBJ2-7, the V gene TRBV2; 7 positions match TRBD2. After removal of 3 bases from V and 0 bases from J, the junction contained 23 bases not matched to a gene. Germline V gene sequence: CDR1 SNHLY, CDR2 FYNNEI. This CDR3 is 21 amino acids long. The CDR3 protein is CASSDLGLSGTIPKGSYEQYF. CDR3 DNA: TGTGCCAGCAGTGACCTTGGCCTATCCGGGACTATCCCAAAGGGCTCCTACGAGCAGTACTTC. Complete variable domain (other parts from reference TRBV2 and TRBJ2-7): EPEVTQTPSHQVTQMGQEVILRCVPISNHLYFYWYRQILGQKVEFLVSFYNNEISEKSEIFDDQFSVERPDGSNFTLKIRSTKLEDSAMYFCASSDLGLSGTIPKGSYEQYFGPGTRLTVT.

About this clone itself: Other DNA sequences in the same sample also yield this CDR3. The V call is TRBV7-9, the J call TRBJ1-1; 7 positions agree with TRBD1. Germline-derived CDR1 and CDR2 are SEHNR and FQNEAQ (reference sequence). The CDR3 has 13 amino acids. J gave up 4 bases and V 4 bases, and 3 bases lay outside the gene matches. CDR3 loop: CASSSGTATEAFF. The CDR3 coding sequence is TGTGCCAGCAGCTCAGGGACAGCCACTGAAGCTTTCTTT.

This chain joins TRBV9 and TRBJ1-5, with TRBD1 as a possible D gene (6 bases). CDR3 length: 15 amino acids. V was clipped by 3 bases and J by 3 bases, with 13 bases between them. Germline CDR1 SGDLS, CDR2 YYNGEE. The CDR3: CASSGTASFNQPQHF. For the CDR3, the DNA is TGTGCCAGCAGCGGGACAGCTTCCTTCAATCAGCCCCAGCATTTT.

This clone was counted once. The V gene is TRBV7-9, the J gene TRBJ1-5; 9 bases agree with TRBD1. This CDR3 spans 17 amino acids. V was clipped by 1 base and J by 2 bases; unmatched bases: 6. Looked up from germline, CDR1 is SEHNR and CDR2 is FQNEAQ (reference sequence). The CDR3 loop reads CASSLGRTGDGNQPQHF. The CDR3, as DNA: TGTGCCAGCAGCTTAGGGAGGACAGGGGACGGCAATCAGCCCCAGCATTTT.

Only a few counts were recorded for this clone. The chain carries TRBV5-6 and TRBJ2-7; 9 positions agree with TRBD1. V shed 7 bases and J 3 bases; nucleotides not matched to a gene: 5. The CDR3 has 13 residues. In germline, CDR1 is SGHDT, CDR2 YYEEEE. DNA of the CDR3: TGTGCCAGCCGAGGACAGGGGCTCTACGAGCAGTACTTC. Translating gives CASRGQGLYEQYF.

In this sample, this clone turned up a few times. The rearrangement joins TRBV5-4 to TRBJ2-2, with D unresolved. The CDR3 totals 14 residues. Trimming shortened V by 4 bases and J by 6 bases, and 13 bases separated the two germline ends. Per germline, CDR1 SGHNT and CDR2 YYREEE (reference sequence). The CDR3 protein is CASSPRLDAGELFF. CDR3 bases: TGTGCCAGCAGCCCCAGACTCGACGCCGGGGAGCTGTTTTTT.

V is TRBV30 and J is TRBJ1-3, with TRBD1 identical over 7 bases. With 0 bases clipped from V and 4 bases from J, the junction kept 6 bases outside the gene matches. Germline lookup yields CDR1 GTSNPN and CDR2 SVGIG (reference sequence). The CDR3 spans 15 residues. CDR3 sequence reads: CAWSVTGTSGNTIYF. In DNA, the CDR3 is TGTGCCTGGAGTGTGACAGGGACCTCGGGAAACACCATATATTTT. The whole variable domain, remainder taken from reference TRBV30 and TRBJ1-3, is SQTIHQWPATLVQPVGSPLSLECTVEGTSNPNLYWYRQAAGRGLQLLFYSVGIGQISSEVPQNLSASRPQDRQFILSSKKLLLSDSGFYLCAWSVTGTSGNTIYFGEGSWLTVV.